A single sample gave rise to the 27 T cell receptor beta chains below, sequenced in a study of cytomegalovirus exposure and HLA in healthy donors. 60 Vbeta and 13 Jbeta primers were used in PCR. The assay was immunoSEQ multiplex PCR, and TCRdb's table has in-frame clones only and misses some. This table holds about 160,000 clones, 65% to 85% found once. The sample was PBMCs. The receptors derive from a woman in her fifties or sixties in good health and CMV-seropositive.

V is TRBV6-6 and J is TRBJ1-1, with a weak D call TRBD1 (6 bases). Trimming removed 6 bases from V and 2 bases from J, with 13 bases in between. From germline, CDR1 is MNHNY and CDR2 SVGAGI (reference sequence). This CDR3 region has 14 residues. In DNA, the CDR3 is TGTGCCAGCAGGCGACAGGAGTTCAACACTGAAGCTTTCTTT. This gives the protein CASRRQEFNTEAFF.

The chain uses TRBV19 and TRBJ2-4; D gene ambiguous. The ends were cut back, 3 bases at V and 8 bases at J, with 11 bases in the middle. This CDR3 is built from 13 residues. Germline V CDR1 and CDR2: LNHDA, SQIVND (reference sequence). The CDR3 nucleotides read TGTGCCAGTAGTATCCCCGGAGAGGACATTCAGTACTTC. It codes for CASSIPGEDIQYF.

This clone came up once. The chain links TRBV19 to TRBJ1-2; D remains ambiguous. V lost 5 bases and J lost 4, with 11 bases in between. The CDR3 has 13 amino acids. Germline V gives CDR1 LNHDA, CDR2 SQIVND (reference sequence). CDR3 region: CASSAQGGYGYTF. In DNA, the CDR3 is TGTGCCAGTAGTGCCCAAGGAGGCTATGGCTACACCTTC. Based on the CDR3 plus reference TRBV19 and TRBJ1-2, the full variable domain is DGGITQSPKYLFRKEGQNVTLSCEQNLNHDAMYWYRQDPGQGLRLIYYSQIVNDFQKGDIAEGYSVSREKKESFPLTVTSAQKNPTAFYLCASSAQGGYGYTFGSGTRLTVV.

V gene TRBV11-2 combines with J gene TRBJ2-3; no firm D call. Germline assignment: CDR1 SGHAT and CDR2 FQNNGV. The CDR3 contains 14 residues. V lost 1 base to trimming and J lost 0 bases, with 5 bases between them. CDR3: CASSLARSTDTQYF. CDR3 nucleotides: TGTGCCAGCAGCTTAGCACGGAGCACAGATACGCAGTATTTT.

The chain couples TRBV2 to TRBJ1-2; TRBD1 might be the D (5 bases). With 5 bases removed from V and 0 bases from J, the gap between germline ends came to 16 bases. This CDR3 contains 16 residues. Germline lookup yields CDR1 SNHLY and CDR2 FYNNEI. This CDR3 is CASSQRDYFTNYGYTF. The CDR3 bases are TGTGCCAGCAGTCAGAGGGACTATTTTACTAACTATGGCTACACCTTC.

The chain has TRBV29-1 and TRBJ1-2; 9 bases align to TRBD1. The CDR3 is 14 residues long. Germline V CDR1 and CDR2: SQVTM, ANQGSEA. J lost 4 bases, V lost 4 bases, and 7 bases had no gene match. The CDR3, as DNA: TGCAGCGTTGCGGGACAGGGAAGCTCCTATGGCTACACCTTC. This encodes CSVAGQGSSYGYTF. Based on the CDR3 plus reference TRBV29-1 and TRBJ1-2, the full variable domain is SAVISQKPSRDICQRGTSLTIQCQVDSQVTMMFWYRQQPGQSLTLIATANQGSEATYESGFVIDKFPISRPNLTFSTLTVSNMSPEDSSIYLCSVAGQGSSYGYTFGSGTRLTVV.

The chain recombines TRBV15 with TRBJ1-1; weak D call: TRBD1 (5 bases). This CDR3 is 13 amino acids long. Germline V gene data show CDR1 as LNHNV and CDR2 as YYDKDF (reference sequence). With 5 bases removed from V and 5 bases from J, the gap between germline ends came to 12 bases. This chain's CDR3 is CATSRNRLTEAFF. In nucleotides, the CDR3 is TGTGCCACCAGCCGAAACAGGCTTACTGAAGCTTTCTTT.

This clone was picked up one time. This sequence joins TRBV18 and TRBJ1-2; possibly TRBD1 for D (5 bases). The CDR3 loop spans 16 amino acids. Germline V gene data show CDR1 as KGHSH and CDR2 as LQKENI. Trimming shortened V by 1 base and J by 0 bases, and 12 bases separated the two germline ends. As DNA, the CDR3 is TGTGCCAGCTCACCACGATCACAGGCAGCTAACTATGGCTACACCTTC. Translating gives CASSPRSQAANYGYTF.

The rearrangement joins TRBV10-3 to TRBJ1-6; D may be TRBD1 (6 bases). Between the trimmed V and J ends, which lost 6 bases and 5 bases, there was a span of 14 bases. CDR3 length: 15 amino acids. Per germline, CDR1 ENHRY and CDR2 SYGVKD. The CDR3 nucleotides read TGTGCCATCAGCCCATGGACAGTTGATAATTCACCCCTCCACTTT. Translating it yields CAISPWTVDNSPLHF.

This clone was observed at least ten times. Written as DNA, the CDR3 is TGTGCCAGCAGCTCCCGAGGGCCCGACGAGCAGTACTTC. Amino acid sequence: CASSSRGPDEQYF. This chain joins TRBV7-9 and TRBJ2-7, with D tentatively TRBD2 (5 bases). CDR1 SEHNR and CDR2 FQNEAQ come from the germline V gene (reference sequence). The CDR3 extends over 13 amino acids. V was clipped by 4 bases and J by 5 bases, with 12 bases between them.

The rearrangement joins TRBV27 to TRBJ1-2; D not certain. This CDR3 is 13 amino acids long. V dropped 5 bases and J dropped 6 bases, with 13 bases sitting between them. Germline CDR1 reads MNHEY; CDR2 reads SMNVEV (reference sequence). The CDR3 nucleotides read TGTGCCAGCAGTCCCGGCCGACACGATGGCTACACCTTC. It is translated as CASSPGRHDGYTF.

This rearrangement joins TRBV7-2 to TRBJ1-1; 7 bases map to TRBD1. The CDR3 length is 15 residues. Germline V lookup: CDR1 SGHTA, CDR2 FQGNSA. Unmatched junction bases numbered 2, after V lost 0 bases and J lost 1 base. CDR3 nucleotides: TGTGCCAGCAGCTTAGCAGGGGGCAAGAACACTGAAGCTTTCTTT. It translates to CASSLAGGKNTEAFF.

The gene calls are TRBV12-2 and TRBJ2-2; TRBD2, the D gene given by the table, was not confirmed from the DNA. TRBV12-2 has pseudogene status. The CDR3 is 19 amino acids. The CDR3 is CASRFLVGGDLRRTGELFF. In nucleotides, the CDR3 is TGTGCAAGTCGCTTCTTAGTAGGGGGGGATTTGAGAAGGACCGGGGAGCTGTTTTTT.

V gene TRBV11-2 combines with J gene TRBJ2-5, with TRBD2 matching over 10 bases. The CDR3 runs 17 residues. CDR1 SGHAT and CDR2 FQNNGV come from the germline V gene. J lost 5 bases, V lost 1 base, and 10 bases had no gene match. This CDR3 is CASSLGLAGARRETQYF. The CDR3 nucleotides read TGTGCCAGCAGCTTAGGACTAGCGGGTGCGAGGCGGGAGACCCAGTACTTC.

CDR3 nucleotide sequence: TGTGCCAGCGCCCTGGGGGGGAACACTGAAGCTTTCTTT. Protein sequence: CASALGGNTEAFF. The rearrangement links TRBV11-3 to TRBJ1-1; tentatively, D is TRBD1 (5 bases). The germline gives CDR1 SGHNT, CDR2 YENEEA. Trimming removed 8 bases at V and 1 base at J, with 11 bases between. The length of the CDR3 is 13 residues.

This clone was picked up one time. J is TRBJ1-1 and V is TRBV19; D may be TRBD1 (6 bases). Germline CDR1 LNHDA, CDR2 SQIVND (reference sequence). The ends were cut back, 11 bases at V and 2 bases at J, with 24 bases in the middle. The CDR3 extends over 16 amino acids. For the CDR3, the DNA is TGTGCCTCCAGTTCGGGGCTTAGAGGGGGAAACACTGAAGCTTTCTTT. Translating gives CASSSGLRGGNTEAFF.

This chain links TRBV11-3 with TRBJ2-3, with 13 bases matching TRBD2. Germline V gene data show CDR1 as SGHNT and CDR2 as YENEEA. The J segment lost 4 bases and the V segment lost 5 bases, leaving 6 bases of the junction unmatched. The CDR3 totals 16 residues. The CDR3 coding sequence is TGTGCCAGCAGCCCAGGGACTAGCGGGGTGCCAGATACGCAGTATTTT. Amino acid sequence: CASSPGTSGVPDTQYF. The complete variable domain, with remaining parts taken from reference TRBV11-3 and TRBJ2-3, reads EAGVVQSPRYKIIEKKQPVAFWCNPISGHNTLYWYLQNLGQGPELLIRYENEEAVDDSQLPKDRFSAERLKGVDSTLKIQPAELGDSAVYLCASSPGTSGVPDTQYFGPGTRLTVL.

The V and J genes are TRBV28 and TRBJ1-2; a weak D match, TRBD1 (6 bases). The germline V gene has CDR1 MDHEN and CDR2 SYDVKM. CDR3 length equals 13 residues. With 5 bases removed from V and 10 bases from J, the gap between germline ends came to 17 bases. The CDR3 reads CASSTGPTPDYTF. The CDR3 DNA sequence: TGTGCCAGCAGTACAGGGCCCACTCCTGACTACACCTTC.

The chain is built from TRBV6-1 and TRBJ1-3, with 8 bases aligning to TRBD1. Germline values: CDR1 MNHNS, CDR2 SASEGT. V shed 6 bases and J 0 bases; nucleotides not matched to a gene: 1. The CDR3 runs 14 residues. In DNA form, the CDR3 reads TGTGCCAGCAGGACAGGGGTCTCTGGAAACACCATATATTTT. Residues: CASRTGVSGNTIYF.

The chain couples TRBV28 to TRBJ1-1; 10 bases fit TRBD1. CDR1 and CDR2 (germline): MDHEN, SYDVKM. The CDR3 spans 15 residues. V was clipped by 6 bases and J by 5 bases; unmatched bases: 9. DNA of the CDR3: TGTGCCAGCAGCCACCGGGACAGGGGAAGGACTGAAGCTTTCTTT. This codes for CASSHRDRGRTEAFF.

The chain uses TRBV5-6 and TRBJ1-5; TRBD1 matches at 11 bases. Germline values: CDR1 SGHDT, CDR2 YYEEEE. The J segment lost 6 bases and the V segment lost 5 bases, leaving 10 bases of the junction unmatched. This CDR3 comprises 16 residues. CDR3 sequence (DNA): TGTGCCAGCAGTTCCGGGACAGGGGGTACTAGTCAGCCCCAGCATTTT. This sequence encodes CASSSGTGGTSQPQHF.

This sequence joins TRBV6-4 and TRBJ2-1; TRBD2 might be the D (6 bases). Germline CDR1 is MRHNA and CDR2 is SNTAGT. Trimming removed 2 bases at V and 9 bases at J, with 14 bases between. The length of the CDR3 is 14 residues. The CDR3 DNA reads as TGTGCCAGCAGTGACCAAGGGACTGTGGGTGAGCAGTTCTTC. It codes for CASSDQGTVGEQFF.

CDR3 nucleotide sequence: TGTGCCAGCAGCTGGGGGACAGGGAACTACGAGCAGTACTTC. This sequence encodes CASSWGTGNYEQYF. The J gene is TRBJ2-7, the V gene TRBV5-4; 9 bases are shared with TRBD1. Germline-derived CDR1 and CDR2 are SGHNT and YYREEE (reference sequence). The CDR3 covers 14 residues. J gave up 3 bases and V 3 bases, and 4 bases lay outside the gene matches.

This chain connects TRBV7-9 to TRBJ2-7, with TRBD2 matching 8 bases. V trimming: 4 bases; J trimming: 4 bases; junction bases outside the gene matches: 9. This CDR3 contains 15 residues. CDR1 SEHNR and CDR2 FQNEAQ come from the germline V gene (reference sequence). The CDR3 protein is CASSSYSGTVYEQYF. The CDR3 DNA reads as TGTGCCAGCAGCTCATATAGCGGGACCGTGTACGAGCAGTACTTC. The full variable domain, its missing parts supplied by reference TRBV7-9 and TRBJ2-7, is DTGVSQNPRHKITKRGQNVTFRCDPISEHNRLYWYRQTLGQGPEFLTYFQNEAQLEKSRLLSDRFSAERPKGSFSTLEIQRTEQGDSAMYLCASSSYSGTVYEQYFGPGTRLTVT.

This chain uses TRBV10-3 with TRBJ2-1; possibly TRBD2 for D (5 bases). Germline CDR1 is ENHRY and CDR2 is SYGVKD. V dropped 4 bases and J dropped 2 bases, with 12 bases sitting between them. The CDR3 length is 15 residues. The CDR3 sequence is CAISGPREPYNEQFF. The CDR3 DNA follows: TGTGCCATCAGTGGCCCCCGGGAACCCTACAATGAGCAGTTCTTC.

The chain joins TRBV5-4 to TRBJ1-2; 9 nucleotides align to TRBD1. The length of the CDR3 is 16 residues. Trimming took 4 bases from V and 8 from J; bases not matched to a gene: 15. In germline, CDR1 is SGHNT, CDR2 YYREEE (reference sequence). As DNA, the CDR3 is TGTGCCAGCAGCCCCGATCCGGGACAGGGCGGCGGGGGCTACACCTTC. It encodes CASSPDPGQGGGGYTF.

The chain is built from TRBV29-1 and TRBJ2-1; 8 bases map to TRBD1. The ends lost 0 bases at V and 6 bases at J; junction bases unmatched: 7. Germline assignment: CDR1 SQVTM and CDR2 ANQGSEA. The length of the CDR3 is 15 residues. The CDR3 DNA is TGCAGCGTTGAAGATCTCCGGACAGGGTCCAATGAGCAGTTCTTC. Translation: CSVEDLRTGSNEQFF.